This T cell receptor (beta chain) comes out of a study of OX40 agonist ivuxolimab in advanced cancers. Trimming stripped 5 bases from V and 1 base from J, with 20 bases between. CDR1 and CDR2 from the germline V gene are SGHTA and FQGNSA. The CDR3 length is 17 residues. Clones were read by immunoSEQ multiplex PCR, and TCRdb kept only the in-frame ones, dropping some. Of tens of thousands of clones listed, roughly nine tenths are singletons. The receptor was derived from an adult with an advanced solid tumor such as melanoma, head and neck, liver or kidney cancer. The material sequenced was CD4+ or CD8+ T cells sorted from blood, taken in a trial of the OX40 agonist ivuxolimab. V is TRBV7-2 and J is TRBJ1-1; D perhaps matches TRBD1 (6 bases). The CDR3 coding sequence is TGTGCCAGCAGCCGCCAATCGGTGGGGGGCTCGAACACTGAAGCTTTCTTT. Residues: CASSRQSVGGSNTEAFF.